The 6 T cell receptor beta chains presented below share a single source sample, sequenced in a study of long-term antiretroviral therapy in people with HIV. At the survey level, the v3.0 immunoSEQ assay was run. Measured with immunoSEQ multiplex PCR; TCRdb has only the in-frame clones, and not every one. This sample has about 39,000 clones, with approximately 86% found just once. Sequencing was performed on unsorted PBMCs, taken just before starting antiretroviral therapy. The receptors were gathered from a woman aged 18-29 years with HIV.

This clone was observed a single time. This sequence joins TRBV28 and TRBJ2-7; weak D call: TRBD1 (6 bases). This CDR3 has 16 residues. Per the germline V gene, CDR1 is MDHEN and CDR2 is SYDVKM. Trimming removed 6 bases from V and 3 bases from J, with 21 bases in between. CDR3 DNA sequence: TGTGCCAGCAGCTTTACCCGGGGACAAGGGTACTACGAGCAGTACTTC. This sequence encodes CASSFTRGQGYYEQYF.

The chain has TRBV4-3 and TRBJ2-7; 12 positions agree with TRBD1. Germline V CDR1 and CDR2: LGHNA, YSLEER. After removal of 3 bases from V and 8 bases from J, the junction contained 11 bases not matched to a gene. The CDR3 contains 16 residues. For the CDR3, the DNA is TGCGCCAGCAGCCATACCCCGGGACAGGGGGCGGCTAAGCAGTACTTC. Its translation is CASSHTPGQGAAKQYF.

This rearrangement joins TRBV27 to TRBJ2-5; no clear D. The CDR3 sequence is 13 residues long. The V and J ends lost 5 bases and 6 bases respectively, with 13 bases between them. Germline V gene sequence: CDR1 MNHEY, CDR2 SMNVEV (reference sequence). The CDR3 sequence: CASSKRGEKTQYF. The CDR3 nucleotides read TGTGCCAGCAGTAAGCGCGGAGAGAAGACCCAGTACTTC.

The CDR3 here is CASSIAGTGLGNTIYF. The CDR3 DNA follows: TGTGCCAGTAGTATCGCCGGGACAGGGCTGGGAAACACCATATATTTT. This sequence joins TRBV19 and TRBJ1-3, with TRBD1 identical over 9 bases. V lost 3 bases, J lost 4 bases, and 7 bases stayed unmatched. From germline, CDR1 is LNHDA and CDR2 SQIVND (reference sequence). This CDR3 comprises 16 residues.

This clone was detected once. The CDR3 reads CASSQDVKNTEAFF. The CDR3 coding sequence is TGCGCCAGCAGCCAAGATGTTAAGAACACTGAAGCTTTCTTT. This sequence joins TRBV4-3 and TRBJ1-1; D is unclear. CDR1 is LGHNA, CDR2 YSLEER, per germline. The CDR3 is 14 residues long. Trimming stripped 0 bases from V and 1 base from J, with 6 bases between.

In DNA, the CDR3 is TGCGCCAGCAGCTTGGATCCTAGCACAGATACGCAGTATTTT. Translation gives CASSLDPSTDTQYF. The chain couples TRBV5-1 to TRBJ2-3; unclear D gene. Trimming cost V 0 bases and J 0 bases, with 5 bases left between them. This CDR3 is 14 amino acids long. Germline CDR1 reads SGHRS; CDR2 reads YFSETQ.